These 27 T cell receptor beta chains came from one sample sequenced in a study of shared clonotypes between healthy human individuals. The protocol was immunoSEQ multiplex PCR, while the TCRdb copy is restricted to in-frame clones and leaves out a portion. The data show 400,000 to 500,000 clones, about 82% seen once. The sequenced sample was PBMCs. The receptors derive from a woman between 40 and 50 years old in good health. Some clones in this sample may be carry-over from other donors' samples.

The chain carries TRBV30 and TRBJ2-5; a possible D gene is TRBD1 (5 bases). The tail of the sequence fits TRBJ2-7 better, so the J call may be wrong. This CDR3 has 14 residues. CDR1 is GTSNPN and CDR2 is SVGIG in the germline V gene (reference sequence). The CDR3 DNA reads as TGTGCCTGGAGTCAGGGTCTCGGGTCCTACGAGCAGTACTTC. This translates into CAWSQGLGSYEQYF.

The chain is built from TRBV7-5 and TRBJ2-1; no DNA check was done on the table's D call, TRBD2. TRBV7-5 is reported as a pseudogene. The CDR3 consists of 18 residues. The CDR3 bases are TGTGCCAGAAGCTTAGCGCTAAGGGGGGGACTCTCCTACAATGAGCAGTTCTTC. This encodes CARSLALRGGLSYNEQFF.

V and J are TRBV4-2 and TRBJ2-1; 7 positions match TRBD1. This CDR3 is built from 18 residues. Germline CDR1 reads LGHNA; CDR2 reads YNFKEQ. Trimming took 3 bases from V and 6 from J; bases not matched to a gene: 17. The CDR3 DNA reads TGTGCCAGCAGCCAGACGCAGGGGGTACTTCTCTCGAGCAATGAGCAGTTCTTC. The encoded protein is CASSQTQGVLLSSNEQFF.

The V call is TRBV28, the J call TRBJ2-1, with D perhaps matching TRBD1 (5 bases). CDR1 MDHEN and CDR2 SYDVKM come from the germline V gene. The CDR3 is made up of 16 amino acids. V lost 2 bases and J lost 8, with 19 bases in between. CDR3 nucleotide sequence: TGTGCCAGCAGTTTAACTCTAGGGGCAGCTTTCCATGAGCAGTTCTTC. Its translation is CASSLTLGAAFHEQFF.

V gene TRBV7-2 combines with J gene TRBJ2-1; D not certain. Germline values: CDR1 SGHTA, CDR2 FQGNSA. CDR3 length: 14 residues. V lost 1 base to trimming and J lost 2 bases, with 6 bases between them. CDR3 DNA: TGTGCCAGCAGCTTAGACGATCCCTACAATGAGCAGTTCTTC. Amino acids: CASSLDDPYNEQFF.

The V and J genes are TRBV7-3 and TRBJ2-5; D is unresolved. The assigned J gene may be wrong: the sequence end matches TRBJ2-7 better. Germline V lookup: CDR1 SGHTA, CDR2 FQGTGA. The CDR3 loop spans 13 amino acids. The CDR3 bases are TGTGCCAGCAGCTCCGACTCAGCAGGCGAGCAGTACTTC. Protein product: CASSSDSAGEQYF.

The V gene is TRBV7-9, the J gene TRBJ2-3; 10 positions match TRBD2. Germline CDR1 is SEHNR and CDR2 is FQNEAQ (reference sequence). With V trimmed by 3 bases and J by 1 base, 13 bases remained unmatched. CDR3 size: 19 residues. The CDR3 DNA reads TGTGCCAGCAGCTTGTACCGACTCTCCGGGACTAGCGGCACAGATACGCAGTATTTT. Translating it yields CASSLYRLSGTSGTDTQYF.

This clone was counted a few times. A junction end diverges from the germline sequence, so it may reflect a read error. The chain recombines TRBV6-5 with TRBJ2-5; D is ambiguous. The CDR3 spans 16 residues. CDR1 is MNHEY, CDR2 SVGAGI, per germline. CDR3 amino acids: CASRYAAWQFQETQYF. The CDR3 nucleotides are TGTGCCAGCCGTTACGCGGCGTGGCAGTTCCAAGAGACCCAGTACTTC.

This chain uses TRBV2 with TRBJ2-5; D is uncertain. CDR3 length equals 13 residues. Germline V CDR1 and CDR2: SNHLY, FYNNEI. Between the trimmed V and J ends, which lost 3 bases and 1 base, there was a span of 6 bases. DNA for the CDR3: TGTGCCAGCAGTGAGGCCCGCCAAGAGACCCAGTACTTC. This codes for CASSEARQETQYF.

A remark on this clone: In the same sample, other DNA sequences code for this CDR3. The chain is built from TRBV6-5 and TRBJ2-7; 13 positions agree with TRBD2. V dropped 6 bases and J dropped 4; count of bases not matched to a gene: 6. The germline CDR1 and CDR2 sequences are MNHEY and SVGAGI. The CDR3 covers 15 residues. As DNA, the CDR3 is TGTGCCAGCAGATGGGGACTAGCGGGGACTTACGAGCAGTACTTC. It yields the protein CASRWGLAGTYEQYF.

V is TRBV5-4 and J is TRBJ2-1; D is ambiguous. V lost 0 bases and J 6 bases, leaving 13 bases between the germline ends. The CDR3 extends over 15 amino acids. Germline V lookup: CDR1 SGHNT, CDR2 YYREEE (reference sequence). The CDR3 DNA follows: TGTGCCAGCAGCTTGGAGTCCGGGTTTGGCAATGAGCAGTTCTTC. This codes for CASSLESGFGNEQFF. The variable domain in full, with the rest retrieved from reference TRBV5-4 and TRBJ2-1, is ETGVTQSPTHLIKTRGQQVTLRCSSQSGHNTVSWYQQALGQGPQFIFQYYREEENGRGNFPPRFSGLQFPNYSSELNVNALELDDSALYLCASSLESGFGNEQFFGPGTRLTVL.

This chain connects TRBV28 to TRBJ1-5; 10 nucleotides line up with TRBD1. The CDR3 is made up of 13 amino acids. Looked up from germline, CDR1 is MDHEN and CDR2 is SYDVKM. The V gene end was trimmed by 8 bases and the J gene end by 6 bases; junction bases not matched to a gene: 4. CDR3 amino acids: CASQTGGVQPQHF. The CDR3 DNA reads TGTGCCAGCCAGACAGGGGGCGTTCAGCCCCAGCATTTT.

This clone was counted once. The rearrangement uses TRBV5-1 and TRBJ1-3; 10 bases fit TRBD1. V shed 3 bases and J 5 bases; nucleotides not matched to a gene: 5. Looked up from germline, CDR1 is SGHRS and CDR2 is YFSETQ. This CDR3 region has 15 residues. Here the CDR3 DNA reads TGCGCCAGCAGCTCGGCGGGACAGGGGAGAAACACCATATATTTT. This encodes CASSSAGQGRNTIYF.

This clone was detected a few times. The V gene is TRBV27, the J gene TRBJ1-1; no firm D call. Germline CDR1 is MNHEY and CDR2 is SMNVEV (reference sequence). The CDR3 extends over 13 amino acids. Trimming took off 5 bases at V and 1 base at J, with 8 bases between the two ends. The CDR3 loop reads CASSTTRNTEAFF. In DNA, the CDR3 is TGTGCCAGCAGTACAACACGGAACACTGAAGCTTTCTTT.

The chain uses TRBV27 and TRBJ1-2; 9 nucleotides match TRBD1. J was trimmed by 10 bases and V by 0 bases; bases with no gene match: 3. The CDR3 runs to 13 residues. Germline CDR1 reads MNHEY; CDR2 reads SMNVEV (reference sequence). CDR3 coding DNA: TGTGCCAGCAGTTTATCGGACAGGGGAGACTACACCTTC. Residues: CASSLSDRGDYTF.

To note about this clone: The sample contains more than one DNA sequence encoding this CDR3. The rearrangement links TRBV19 to TRBJ2-7; perhaps D is TRBD1 or TRBD2 (5 bases each). The germline CDR1 and CDR2 sequences are LNHDA and SQIVND (reference sequence). This CDR3 has 14 amino acids. Trimming pared 1 base from V and 2 bases from J, leaving 9 bases between. CDR3 sequence reads: CASSIGRGPYEQYF. CDR3 nucleotide sequence: TGTGCCAGTAGTATAGGAAGGGGACCCTACGAGCAGTACTTC. The full variable domain, rest sourced from reference TRBV19 and TRBJ2-7, is DGGITQSPKYLFRKEGQNVTLSCEQNLNHDAMYWYRQDPGQGLRLIYYSQIVNDFQKGDIAEGYSVSREKKESFPLTVTSAQKNPTAFYLCASSIGRGPYEQYFGPGTRLTVT.

This clone appeared a single time. The V call is TRBV27, the J call TRBJ2-1; D unresolved. The germline V and J ends were trimmed by 5 bases and 2 bases, with 7 bases remaining between them. CDR1 and CDR2 from the germline V gene are MNHEY and SMNVEV (reference sequence). There are 13 residues in the CDR3. Here the CDR3 DNA reads TGTGCCAGCAGTACCGCGGCCTACAATGAGCAGTTCTTC. Protein sequence: CASSTAAYNEQFF.

V gene TRBV19 combines with J gene TRBJ2-7; D is unclear. With 3 bases removed from V and 0 bases from J, the gap between germline ends came to 12 bases. CDR3 length: 15 residues. CDR1 is LNHDA and CDR2 is SQIVND in the germline V gene (reference sequence). Here the CDR3 reads CASSIGPGDSYEQYF. CDR3 bases: TGTGCCAGTAGTATTGGTCCAGGAGACTCCTACGAGCAGTACTTC.

V gene TRBV19 combines with J gene TRBJ2-5; 8 bases line up with TRBD1. From germline, CDR1 is LNHDA and CDR2 SQIVND (reference sequence). The CDR3 is made up of 14 amino acids. V was pared by 5 bases and J by 9 bases, with 11 bases of the junction left unmatched. CDR3 sequence reads: CASSPGGRGWPQYF. CDR3 nucleotide sequence: TGTGCCAGTAGTCCAGGGGGCAGGGGGTGGCCCCAGTACTTC.

J is TRBJ1-5 and V is TRBV7-2, with no clear D. Germline-derived CDR1 and CDR2 are SGHTA and FQGNSA. The CDR3 is 15 residues long. The ends were cut back, 2 bases at V and 4 bases at J, with 12 bases in the middle. CDR3 DNA sequence: TGTGCCAGCAGCTTAAGGACGGTGGGGAATCAGCCCCAGCATTTT. Translating it yields CASSLRTVGNQPQHF.

V gene TRBV27 combines with J gene TRBJ1-5; 8 nucleotides line up with TRBD1. From germline, CDR1 is MNHEY and CDR2 SMNVEV (reference sequence). V gave up 6 bases and J gave up 0 bases; unmatched junction bases: 4. CDR3 length: 15 amino acids. The CDR3 bases are TGTGCCAGCAGAGCAACAGGGGGTAGCAATCAGCCCCAGCATTTT. Amino acids: CASRATGGSNQPQHF.

This clone was recorded a few times. The V call is TRBV7-9, the J call TRBJ1-1; D unclear. V was pared by 5 bases and J by 3 bases, with 10 bases between. Germline assignment: CDR1 SEHNR and CDR2 FQNEAQ (reference sequence). The CDR3 length is 13 residues. The CDR3 sequence is CASSPEGYTEAFF. In DNA, the CDR3 is TGTGCCAGCAGCCCCGAGGGTTACACTGAAGCTTTCTTT.

As to this clone: This may be a read error, as it is one base from a much larger clone. The gene calls are TRBV6-6 and TRBJ1-2; 11 nucleotides align to TRBD1. In germline, CDR1 is MNHNY, CDR2 SVGAGI (reference sequence). This CDR3 contains 13 residues. Trimming cost V 6 bases and J 6 bases; bases outside gene matches: 3. The CDR3 reads CASSWTGGNGYTF. The CDR3 DNA is TGTGCCAGCAGCTGGACAGGGGGCAATGGCTACACCTTC.

This clone showed up just once. This likely reflects a read error, since a far larger clone is one base away. This chain links TRBV10-2 with TRBJ1-2; possibly TRBD1 for D (5 bases). The germline CDR1 and CDR2 sequences are WSHSY and SAAADI. The CDR3 totals 16 residues. The germline V and J ends were trimmed by 3 bases and 0 bases, with 14 bases remaining between them. The CDR3 sequence is CASSEGTGRSNYGYTF. The CDR3 DNA is TGCGCCAGCAGTGAAGGGACTGGCCGTTCTAACTATGGCTACACCTTC.

This clone appeared many times. Other DNA sequences from this sample encode an identical CDR3 as well. The chain employs TRBV6-1 and TRBJ1-5; D is unresolved. Between the trimmed V and J ends, which lost 6 bases and 0 bases, there was a span of 6 bases. Germline CDR1 reads MNHNS; CDR2 reads SASEGT. This CDR3 spans 13 amino acids. The CDR3 sequence: CASRSNSNQPQHF. DNA of the CDR3: TGTGCCAGCAGGAGCAATAGCAATCAGCCCCAGCATTTT.

This rearrangement joins TRBV5-6 to TRBJ2-3; possible D gene TRBD2, 6 bases. Germline lookup yields CDR1 SGHDT and CDR2 YYEEEE. The length of the CDR3 is 16 residues. V was cut by 0 bases and J by 4 bases, with 15 bases left in between. Here the CDR3 reads CASSLEVGGAADTQYF. DNA of the CDR3: TGTGCCAGCAGCTTGGAGGTTGGAGGGGCGGCAGATACGCAGTATTTT.

As regards this clone: Its ends do not fully match the called genes, so a read error is possible. This CDR3 is CSAEGPGRSETQYF. The DNA for the CDR3 is TGCAGCGCTGAAGGACCCGGAAGATCAGAGACCCAGTACTTC. The chain couples TRBV29-1 to TRBJ2-5; D gene ambiguous. The CDR3 is 14 residues long. Germline V gene sequence: CDR1 SQVTM, CDR2 ANQGSEA.